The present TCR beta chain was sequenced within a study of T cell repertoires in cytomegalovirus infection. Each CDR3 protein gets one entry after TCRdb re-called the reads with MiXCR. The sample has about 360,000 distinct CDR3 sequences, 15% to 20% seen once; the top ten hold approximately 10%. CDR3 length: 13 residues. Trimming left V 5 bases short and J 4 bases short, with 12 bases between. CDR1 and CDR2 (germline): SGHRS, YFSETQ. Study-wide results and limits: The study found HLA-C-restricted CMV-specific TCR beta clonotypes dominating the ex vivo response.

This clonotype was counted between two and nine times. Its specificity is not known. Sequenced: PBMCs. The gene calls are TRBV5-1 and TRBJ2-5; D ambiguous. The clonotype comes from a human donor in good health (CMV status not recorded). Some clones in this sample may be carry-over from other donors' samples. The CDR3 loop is CASSRVAGETQYF. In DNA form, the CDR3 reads TGCGCCAGCAGTAGAGTGGCTGGAGAGACCCAGTACTTC.